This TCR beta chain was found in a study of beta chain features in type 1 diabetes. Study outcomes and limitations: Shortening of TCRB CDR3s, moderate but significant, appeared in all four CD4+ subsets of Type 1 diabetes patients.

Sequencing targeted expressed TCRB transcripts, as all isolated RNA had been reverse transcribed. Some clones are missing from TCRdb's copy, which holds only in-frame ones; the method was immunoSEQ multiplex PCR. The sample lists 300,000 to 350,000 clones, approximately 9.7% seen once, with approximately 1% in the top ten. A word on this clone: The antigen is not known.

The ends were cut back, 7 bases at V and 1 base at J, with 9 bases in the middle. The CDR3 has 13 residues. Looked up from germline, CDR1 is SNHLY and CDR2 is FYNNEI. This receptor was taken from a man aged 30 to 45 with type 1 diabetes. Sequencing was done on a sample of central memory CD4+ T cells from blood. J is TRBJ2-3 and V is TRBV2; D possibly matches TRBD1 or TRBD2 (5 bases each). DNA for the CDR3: TGTGCCAGCATGAGGGGCCGCACAGATACGCAGTATTTT. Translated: CASMRGRTDTQYF. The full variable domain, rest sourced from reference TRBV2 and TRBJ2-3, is EPEVTQTPSHQVTQMGQEVILRCVPISNHLYFYWYRQILGQKVEFLVSFYNNEISEKSEIFDDQFSVERPDGSNFTLKIRSTKLEDSAMYFCASMRGRTDTQYFGPGTRLTVL.